The rows below give T cell receptor beta chains drawn from one sample of a study of long-term antiretroviral therapy in people with HIV. Using immunoSEQ multiplex PCR, the repertoire was profiled, and TCRdb retains in-frame clones only, with some absent. The sample lists 15,000 to 20,000 clones; 76% were seen once. The material sequenced was unsorted PBMCs, taken 2.5 years before starting antiretroviral therapy. Receptor source: a woman in her forties or fifties with HIV. The CDR3 runs from the conserved cysteine through the conserved F or W. The D gene is left open where the match is weak. Part of the rows lack a size; the others show once, few, many or a class for expanded clones.

D,V,size,J,DNA,CDR3
NA,TRBV11-2,NA,TRBJ2-2,TGTGCCAGCAGCTTGCGACAGTCGACGGGCCGGGAGCTGTTTTTT,CASSLRQSTGRELFF
NA,TRBV9,NA,TRBJ1-1,TGTGCCAGCAGCCTCCGCTCGGACGGGTCGGCCGGAGCTTTCTTT,CASSLRSDGSAGAFF
NA,TRBV19,NA,TRBJ1-2,TGTGCCAGTAGACGAGGAGGAAGCGTCGGGTATGGCTACACCTTC,CASRRGGSVGYGYTF
TRBD1,TRBV11-2,NA,TRBJ1-2,TGTGCCAGCAGCTCTCAAGGACAGGGCATTTATGGCTACACCTTC,CASSSQGQGIYGYTF
TRBD2,TRBV9,medium-sized,TRBJ2-2,TGTGCCAGTAAAGGCGGGGGGAGTTTCACCGGGGAGCTGTTTTTT,CASKGGGSFTGELFF
NA,TRBV7-9,medium-sized,TRBJ2-3,TGTGCCAGCAGCTTAGTGCCCCAGGGTTCAGATACGCAGTATTTT,CASSLVPQGSDTQYF
NA,TRBV7-9,NA,TRBJ2-3,TGTGCCAGCAGCTTCGTACTAGGACCAGATACGCAGTATTTT,CASSFVLGPDTQYF
TRBD1,TRBV5-5,NA,TRBJ1-6,TGTGCCAGCAGCTTAGGACAGGGATATAATTCACCCCTCCACTTT,CASSLGQGYNSPLHF
NA,TRBV6-5,NA,TRBJ2-2,TGTGCCAGCGGAGTCGCCCCCGGGGAGCTGTTTTTT,CASGVAPGELFF
TRBD1,TRBV19,NA,TRBJ2-1,TGTGCCAGTAGCACCGGGACAGCCAGAGAGCAGTTCTTC,CASSTGTAREQFF
TRBD1,TRBV4-1,NA,TRBJ2-5,TGCGCCAGCAGCCGGGACAGGCCCCAAGAGACCCAGTACTTC,CASSRDRPQETQYF
NA,TRBV7-8,NA,TRBJ1-1,TGTGCCAGCCATTGGGGCACTGAAGCTTTCTTT,CASHWGTEAFF
NA,TRBV30,NA,TRBJ1-5,TGTGCCTGGAGTGTAGGAAATAGCAATCAGCCCCAGCATTTT,CAWSVGNSNQPQHF
NA,TRBV19,NA,TRBJ1-3,TGTGCCAGTAGTATTCTAGGGAAAGGTGGAAACACCATATATTTT,CASSILGKGGNTIYF
TRBD1,TRBV7-3,NA,TRBJ2-1,TGTGCCAGCAGCTTAACGGGGGGACAGGGGTTTACGAGCTCCTACAATGAGCAGTTCTTC,CASSLTGGQGFTSSYNEQFF
NA,TRBV28,NA,TRBJ1-2,TGTGCCAGCAGTACACCGCCGCCAGCTAGCTATGGCTACACCTTC,CASSTPPPASYGYTF
NA,TRBV27,NA,TRBJ2-5,TGTGCCAGCAGTTCCAGGGAGGAGACCCAGTACTTC,CASSSREETQYF
TRBD1,TRBV5-1,NA,TRBJ1-2,TGCGCCAGCAGCTTGGGGGGACAGGGAGGTTTTGGCTACACCTTC,CASSLGGQGGFGYTF
NA,TRBV6-1,NA,TRBJ1-1,TGTGCCAGCAGTGAGAGGGCTATGAACACTGAAGCTTTCTTT,CASSERAMNTEAFF
TRBD1,TRBV11-2,once,TRBJ2-7,TGTGCCAGCAGCTCCGGACAGGCCCCCTACGAGCAGTACTTC,CASSSGQAPYEQYF
NA,TRBV4-1,NA,TRBJ1-2,TGCGCCAGCAGCCAAGGGACAGCCTATGGCTACACCTTC,CASSQGTAYGYTF
TRBD1,TRBV11-3,NA,TRBJ2-5,TGTGCCAGCAGCTTAGGGGGACAGCGCCAAGAGACCCAGTACTTC,CASSLGGQRQETQYF
NA,TRBV19,NA,TRBJ2-3,TGTGCCACCTCGCCGGCAGGGGTATATACGCAGTATTTT,CATSPAGVYTQYF
NA,TRBV9,NA,TRBJ1-2,TGTGCCAGCAGCGTAGTTGAAAGCCCAGCCTATGGCTACACCTTC,CASSVVESPAYGYTF
NA,TRBV7-2,NA,TRBJ1-5,TGTGCCAGCAGCTCACAGGGTGATCAGCCCCAGCATTTT,CASSSQGDQPQHF
TRBD1,TRBV5-4,NA,TRBJ2-5,TGTGCCAGCACCACCGGGACAGGGGGTTTGGAGACCCAGTACTTC,CASTTGTGGLETQYF
TRBD2,TRBV4-1,NA,TRBJ2-3,TGCGCCAGCAGCCAGGAATCTCTAGCGGTCCAACGTGGTACGCAGTATTTT,CASSQESLAVQRGTQYF
NA,TRBV14,few,TRBJ1-6,TGTGCCAGCAGCCGAACAACGAGGGGTTCACCCCTCCACTTT,CASSRTTRGSPLHF
NA,TRBV6-1,NA,TRBJ1-5,TGTGCCAGCAGTGATGGGGGGTTCGTAGGGCCCCAGCATTTT,CASSDGGFVGPQHF
NA,TRBV30,NA,TRBJ2-6,TGTGCCTGTTTTTCTGGGGCCAACGTCCTGACTTTC,CACFSGANVLTF
NA,TRBV30,NA,TRBJ2-2,TGTGCCTGGAGTGAGGCAGGGCTCGGGGAGCTGTTTTTT,CAWSEAGLGELFF
TRBD1,TRBV7-9,NA,TRBJ2-5,TGTGCCAGCAGCCCCGGGGACAGGGGGACGGAAGAGACCCAGTACTTC,CASSPGDRGTEETQYF
NA,TRBV18,NA,TRBJ2-5,TGTGCCAGCTCACGCGGGGGCACCGTGGAGACCCAGTACTTC,CASSRGGTVETQYF
TRBD1,TRBV28,few,TRBJ2-7,TGTGCCAGCAGGACAGGGGAGTACGAGCAGTACTTC,CASRTGEYEQYF
TRBD1,TRBV25-1,NA,TRBJ2-7,TGTGCCAGCAGTTTTTCGGACAGGGTAAAGCAGTACTTC,CASSFSDRVKQYF
TRBD2,TRBV9,NA,TRBJ2-1,TGTGCCAGCAGCACCCGACTAGCGGTCTACAATGAGCAGTTCTTC,CASSTRLAVYNEQFF
TRBD1,TRBV25-1,NA,TRBJ1-5,TGTGCCAGCAGTGAATCGGGACAGGGTGGTCAGCCCCAGCATTTT,CASSESGQGGQPQHF
NA,TRBV6-5,NA,TRBJ2-2,TGTGCCAGCAGTTACATACAGGGAAACGGGGAGCTGTTTTTT,CASSYIQGNGELFF
TRBD1,TRBV11-3,once,TRBJ2-3,TGTGCCAGCAGCTTGCGGACAGGGGTTATCGGCACAGATACGCAGTATTTT,CASSLRTGVIGTDTQYF
NA,TRBV21-1,few,TRBJ2-2,TGTGCCAGCAGCAAAGCGGAGAGGGGTCCGACCGGGGAGCTGTTTTTT,CASSKAERGPTGELFF
NA,TRBV6-5,NA,TRBJ2-3,TGTGCCAGCACTCCGGGTGGCAGGGGCATGGTTACGCAGTATTTT,CASTPGGRGMVTQYF
TRBD1,TRBV28,NA,TRBJ1-2,TGTGCCAGCAGTTTATTAGGGACAGACTATGGCTACACCTTC,CASSLLGTDYGYTF
TRBD2,TRBV18,NA,TRBJ2-5,TGTGCCAGCTCACCAATATTAGCGGGCCAAGAGACCCAGTACTTC,CASSPILAGQETQYF
NA,TRBV5-1,NA,TRBJ1-2,TGCGCCAGCAGCCTTGGAGAGGTTTATGGCTACACCTTC,CASSLGEVYGYTF
TRBD2,TRBV9,large,TRBJ2-7,TGTGCCAGCAGCGGGGGAGGGCATCCTGGGGACGAGCAGTACTTC,CASSGGGHPGDEQYF
TRBD1,TRBV19,NA,TRBJ2-1,TGTGCCAGTAGTACCACCGGGACAGGGAGTTACAATGAGCAGTTCTTC,CASSTTGTGSYNEQFF
TRBD1,TRBV19,NA,TRBJ2-7,TGTGCCAGTAGTAACCCCGGACAGGGGAAGCGCGAGCAGTACTTC,CASSNPGQGKREQYF
NA,TRBV5-5,NA,TRBJ2-6,TGTGCCAGCAGCTACCTCTCTGGGGCCAACGTCCTGACTTTC,CASSYLSGANVLTF
NA,TRBV19,NA,TRBJ1-1,TGTGCCAGTAGTCGGGGGACTGAAGCTTTCTTT,CASSRGTEAFF
NA,TRBV11-2,medium-sized,TRBJ2-1,TGTGCCAGCGGCGATTCCGAACAGGGCACGTACAATGAGCAGTTCTTC,CASGDSEQGTYNEQFF
NA,TRBV7-2,NA,TRBJ2-3,TGTGCCAGCAGCTGGACCGGTATGAGTACAGATACGCAGTATTTT,CASSWTGMSTDTQYF
TRBD1,TRBV30,NA,TRBJ1-1,TGTGCCTGTGACAGGGATGGAGGCACTGAAGCTTTCTTT,CACDRDGGTEAFF